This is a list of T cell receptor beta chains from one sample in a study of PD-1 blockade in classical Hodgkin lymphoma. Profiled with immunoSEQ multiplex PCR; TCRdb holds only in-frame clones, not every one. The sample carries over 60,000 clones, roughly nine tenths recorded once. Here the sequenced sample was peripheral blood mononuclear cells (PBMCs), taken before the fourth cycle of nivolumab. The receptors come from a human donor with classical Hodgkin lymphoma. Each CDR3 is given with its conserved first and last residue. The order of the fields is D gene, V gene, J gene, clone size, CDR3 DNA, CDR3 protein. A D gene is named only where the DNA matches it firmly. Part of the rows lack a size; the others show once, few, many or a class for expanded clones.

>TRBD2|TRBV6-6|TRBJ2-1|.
TGTGCCAGTTCCGGGTCAGCGGGGGTAACCTACAATGAGCAGTTCTTC
CASSGSAGVTYNEQFF
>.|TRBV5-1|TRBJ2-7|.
TGCGCCAGCAGCCGCAGCGCTACTAGGACCTACGAGCAGTACTTC
CASSRSATRTYEQYF
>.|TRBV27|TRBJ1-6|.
TGTGCCAGCAGATCCGGGAGCTCCTATAATTCACCCCTCCACTTT
CASRSGSSYNSPLHF
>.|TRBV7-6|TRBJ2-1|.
TGTGCCAGCAGCTTAGGGCCGGGTTTGAGGAATGAGCAGTTCTTC
CASSLGPGLRNEQFF
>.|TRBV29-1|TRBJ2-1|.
TGCAGCGTTGGAGGGCAGGGTAAAATCAATGAGCAGTTCTTC
CSVGGQGKINEQFF
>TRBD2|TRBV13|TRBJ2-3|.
TGTGCCAGCAGCTCGCCTCGGGGGGGCTCAACAGATACGCAGTATTTT
CASSSPRGGSTDTQYF
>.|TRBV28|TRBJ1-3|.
TGTGCCAGTGAGTCGGGGGCTGGAAACACCATATATTTT
CASESGAGNTIYF
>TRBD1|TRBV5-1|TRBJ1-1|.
TGCGCCAGCAGCAGGGGGGTCTGGGACAGGAACACTGAAGCTTTCTTT
CASSRGVWDRNTEAFF
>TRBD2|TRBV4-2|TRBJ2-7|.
TGTGCCAGCAGCCAAGAAGGGACTAGTTCTGTCTACGAGCAGTACTTC
CASSQEGTSSVYEQYF
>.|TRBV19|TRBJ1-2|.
TGTGCCAGTAAATTCAGGGAGACAGTCTATGGCTACACCTTC
CASKFRETVYGYTF
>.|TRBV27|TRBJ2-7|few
TGTGCCAGCAGTTTAACCAGGTCCTACGAGCAGTACTTC
CASSLTRSYEQYF
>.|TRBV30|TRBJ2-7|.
TGTGCCTGGAGTGGAGTAACAGGGGCGGGGTACGAGCAGTACTTC
CAWSGVTGAGYEQYF
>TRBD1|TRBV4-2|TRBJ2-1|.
TGTGCCAGCAGCCCAGGGACAGGGGACTACAATGAGCAGTTCTTC
CASSPGTGDYNEQFF